The TCR beta chain under discussion was sequenced for a study of Ad26.COV2.S vaccination and SARS-CoV-2 variants. Across the whole study: Intramuscularly, Ad26.COV2.S was given either once or twice, 56 days apart.

Profiled with immunoSEQ multiplex PCR; TCRdb holds only in-frame clones, not every one. The table shows a few hundred thousand clones, with 92% occurring only once. Treatment given: about 20 received Ad26.COV2.S at low or high dose, single or two shots; about 5 received placebo; per-sample allocation not given. Sampling was done on day 63 after the first vaccine or placebo injection. An adult aged 18-55 years in Boston served as the donor. This CDR3 has 12 amino acids. Germline V gene sequence: CDR1 SGHTA, CDR2 FQGNSA. V was cut by 5 bases and J by 7 bases, with 8 bases left in between. Study results and caveats: Higher spike-specific TCR breadth was found in vaccine recipients than in placebo recipients.

With respect to this clone: Its cognate antigen is unknown.

The sequence was collected from a person aged 18 to 65 who received the Ad26.COV2.S COVID-19 vaccine or a placebo. The chain links TRBV7-2 to TRBJ2-2; D possibly corresponds to TRBD1 (5 bases). The material sequenced was peripheral blood, taken in a trial of Ad26.COV2.S vaccine versus placebo. In DNA form, the CDR3 reads TGTGCCAGCAGCAAGGGGTTCGGGGAGCTGTTTTTT. Translation: CASSKGFGELFF.